The 5 T cell receptor beta chains reported below all come from one sample, sequenced in a study of shared clonotypes between healthy human individuals. Only in-frame clones appear in the TCRdb table, and some are missing; sequencing was by immunoSEQ multiplex PCR. The table records 1,500,000 or so clones, 98% of them present only once. The sample taken for sequencing was naive CD4+ T cells sorted from blood. Subset of the sample: CD45RA+ positively selected. These receptors came from a man aged 30-40 years in good health.

V and J are TRBV7-9 and TRBJ1-4; D is uncertain. The CDR3 sequence is 11 residues long. Trimming took 6 bases from V and 6 from J, leaving 5 bases between them. CDR1 is SEHNR, CDR2 FQNEAQ, per germline (reference sequence). The CDR3: CASREDEKLFF. The CDR3 DNA reads as TGTGCCAGCAGGGAGGATGAAAAACTGTTTTTT.

The chain recombines TRBV4-3 with TRBJ1-2, with unresolved D. This CDR3 region has 15 residues. Germline V lookup: CDR1 LGHNA, CDR2 YSLEER. V lost 1 base and J lost 3, with 12 bases in between. The CDR3 DNA is TGCGCCAGCAGCCAAGGAGTCCAACTCTACTATGGCTACACCTTC. Translated: CASSQGVQLYYGYTF.

V is TRBV9 and J is TRBJ2-3, with D unclear. V lost 0 bases, J lost 1 base, and 9 bases lay in between. Germline loops: CDR1 SGDLS, CDR2 YYNGEE. CDR3 length: 15 residues. The CDR3 loop reads CASSVVSAGTDTQYF. Here the CDR3 DNA reads TGTGCCAGCAGCGTAGTATCGGCGGGCACAGATACGCAGTATTTT.

This chain connects TRBV5-5 to TRBJ2-1; 10 positions match TRBD2. V lost 0 bases, J lost 4 bases, and 4 bases stayed unmatched. Germline V lookup: CDR1 SGHKS, CDR2 YYEKEE (reference sequence). The CDR3 sequence is 16 residues long. CDR3 nucleotides: TGTGCCAGCAGCTTGGATCCTAGCGGGGGATACAATGAGCAGTTCTTC. This translates into CASSLDPSGGYNEQFF.

Note on this clone: This specimen includes other DNA sequences encoding the same CDR3. This chain uses TRBV9 with TRBJ2-7, with D possibly TRBD2 on 5 matching bases. The V and J ends lost 0 bases and 4 bases respectively, with 8 bases between them. The CDR3 extends over 13 amino acids. Germline-derived CDR1 and CDR2 are SGDLS and YYNGEE. CDR3 residues: CASSVVPGYEQYF. The DNA for the CDR3 is TGTGCCAGCAGCGTAGTTCCGGGGTACGAGCAGTACTTC.